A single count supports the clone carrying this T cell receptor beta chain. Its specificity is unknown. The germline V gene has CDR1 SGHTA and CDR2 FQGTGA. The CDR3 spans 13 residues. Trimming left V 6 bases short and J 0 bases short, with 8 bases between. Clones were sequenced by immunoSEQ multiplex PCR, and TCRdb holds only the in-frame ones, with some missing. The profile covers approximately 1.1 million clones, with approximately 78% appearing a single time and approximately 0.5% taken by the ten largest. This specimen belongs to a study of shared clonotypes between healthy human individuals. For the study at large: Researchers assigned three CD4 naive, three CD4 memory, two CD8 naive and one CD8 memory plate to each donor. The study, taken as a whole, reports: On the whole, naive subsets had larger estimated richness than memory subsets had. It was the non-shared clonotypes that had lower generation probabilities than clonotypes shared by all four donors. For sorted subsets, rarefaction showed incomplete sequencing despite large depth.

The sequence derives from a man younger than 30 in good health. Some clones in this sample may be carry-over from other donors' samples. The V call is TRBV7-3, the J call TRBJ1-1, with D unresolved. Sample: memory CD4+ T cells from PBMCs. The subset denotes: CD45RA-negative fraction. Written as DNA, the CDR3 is TGTGCCAGCAGGCTTGAACTGAACACTGAAGCTTTCTTT. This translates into CASRLELNTEAFF.